Given below is one T cell receptor beta chain in context. This receptor's antigen is unknown. No clone much larger than this one lies a single base away; base qualities are absent. Trimming removed 0 bases from V and 0 bases from J, leaving 10 bases between the germline ends. CDR1 is given as SGHKS and CDR2 as YYEKEE, both from the germline V gene (reference sequence). From the cysteine through the phenylalanine, the CDR3 covers 15 amino acids. The only DNA kept is the CDR3, 45 bases in frame from the first base. The data were taken from a study of control samples from healthy donors and cancer patients (dated by TCRdb to about 2020). Library prep was done by the immunoSEQ multiplex PCR assay. Not all clones reach the TCRdb copy of this immuneACCESS table, which keeps in-frame sequences only. Checked studies attribute under half of the gap to unresolved V genes and leave the rest unexplained. This sample gives approximately 58,000 clones in total; roughly 86% of them show up just once. 10% to 15% of the sample belongs to the ten largest clones.

This receptor was obtained from a woman aged 60 to 75 with lung cancer. Specimen: PBMCs. This receptor chain uses TRBV5-5 and TRBJ2-7, with TRBD1 perhaps the D gene, on 5 matching bases. The DNA sequence follows: TGTGCCAGCAGCTTGGGTCAGGGCCCCTCCTACGAGCAGTACTTC. It specifies CASSLGQGPSYEQYF.